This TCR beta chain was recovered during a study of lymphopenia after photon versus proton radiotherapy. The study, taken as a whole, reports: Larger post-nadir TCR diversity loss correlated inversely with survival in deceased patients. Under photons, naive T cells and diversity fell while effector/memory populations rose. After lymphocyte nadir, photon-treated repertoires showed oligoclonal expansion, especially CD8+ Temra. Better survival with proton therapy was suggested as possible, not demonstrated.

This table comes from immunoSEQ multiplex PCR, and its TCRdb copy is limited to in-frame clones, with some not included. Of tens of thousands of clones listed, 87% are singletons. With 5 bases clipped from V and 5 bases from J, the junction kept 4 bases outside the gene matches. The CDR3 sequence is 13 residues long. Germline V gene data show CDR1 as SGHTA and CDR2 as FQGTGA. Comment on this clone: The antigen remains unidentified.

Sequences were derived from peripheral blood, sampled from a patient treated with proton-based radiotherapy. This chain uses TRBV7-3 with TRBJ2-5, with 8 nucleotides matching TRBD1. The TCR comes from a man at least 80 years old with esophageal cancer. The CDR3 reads CASSQGQGETQYF. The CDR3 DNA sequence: TGTGCCAGCAGCCAAGGACAGGGCGAGACCCAGTACTTC.